These 5 T cell receptor beta chains share one sample of origin, sequenced in a study of T cell repertoires in cytomegalovirus infection (dated 2019 in TCRdb). The treatment or condition label of this sample denotes: in vitro stimulation with specific CMV peptide epitopes to enrich CMV-specific T cells. Sequencing used an Illumina HiSeq 1500. The public reads were quality trimmed at Q25 with fastp and then assembled into clones with MiXCR by TCRdb, keeping productive beta chains. One record per CDR3 amino acid sequence lists the most common genes and DNA. This sample is represented by 90,000 to 120,000 distinct CDR3 sequences; roughly 39% of them were singletons. The ten largest clones add up to just under 75% of the sample. Their cognate antigens are unknown. Sequencing was performed on CD8+ T cells from cultured PBMCs, taken from culture after CMV antigen stimulation. The source is a human donor in good health (CMV status not recorded). Some clones in this sample may be carry-over from other donors' samples.

The chain recombines TRBV5-6 with TRBJ2-5; TRBD2 agrees at 7 bases. This CDR3 region has 15 residues. Germline CDR1 is SGHDT and CDR2 is YYEEEE. Losses at the gene ends were 0 bases for V and 2 bases for J; bases not matched to a gene: 4. CDR3 DNA sequence: TGTGCCAGCAGCTTGGAAACACTAGCGCAAGAGACCCAGTACTTC. Its protein product is CASSLETLAQETQYF.

The V gene is TRBV7-6, the J gene TRBJ2-1; 14 bases are shared with TRBD2. Germline V CDR1 and CDR2: SGHVS, FNYEAQ. The length of the CDR3 is 15 residues. V shed 5 bases and J 8 bases; nucleotides not matched to a gene: 5. The CDR3 spells CASSTGTSGGDEQFF. The CDR3 coding sequence is TGTGCCAGCAGCACCGGGACTAGCGGGGGCGATGAGCAGTTCTTC.

This clonotype was counted ten times or more. As DNA, the CDR3 is TGTGCCAGCAGCTCAGGGAGCTCCTACAATGAGCAGTTCTTC. As protein: CASSSGSSYNEQFF. V usage is TRBV7-9 and J usage is TRBJ2-1; D assignment may be TRBD1 or TRBD2 (5 bases each). V was pared by 4 bases and J by 0 bases, with 7 bases between. Germline CDR1 is SEHNR and CDR2 is FQNEAQ (reference sequence). This CDR3 contains 14 residues.

The chain couples TRBV7-9 to TRBJ2-7; D call uncertain. The CDR3 contains 13 residues. The germline V gene encodes CDR1 SEHNR and CDR2 FQNEAQ (reference sequence). V lost 4 bases to trimming and J lost 3 bases, with 10 bases between them. The CDR3, as DNA: TGTGCCAGCAGCTCCGGTCAGGACTACGAGCAGTACTTC. Its protein product is CASSSGQDYEQYF.

The chain uses TRBV28 and TRBJ1-1; TRBD1 agrees at 8 bases. V lost 5 bases to trimming and J lost 11 bases; unmatched junction nucleotides: 16. Germline loops: CDR1 MDHEN, CDR2 SYDVKM. The CDR3 runs 15 residues. CDR3 loop: CASSQSPGQGRIAFF. CDR3 in DNA: TGTGCCAGCAGTCAAAGCCCAGGACAGGGTCGAATTGCTTTCTTT.